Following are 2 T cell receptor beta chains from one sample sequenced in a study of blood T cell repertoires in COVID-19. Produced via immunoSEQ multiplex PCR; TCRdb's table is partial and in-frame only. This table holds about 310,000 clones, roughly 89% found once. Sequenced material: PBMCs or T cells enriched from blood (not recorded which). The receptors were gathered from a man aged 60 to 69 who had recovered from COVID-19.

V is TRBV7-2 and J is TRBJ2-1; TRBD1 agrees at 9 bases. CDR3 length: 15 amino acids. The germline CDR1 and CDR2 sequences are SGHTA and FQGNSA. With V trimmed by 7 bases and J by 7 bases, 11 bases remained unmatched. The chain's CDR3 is CASTPGTGNRNEQFF. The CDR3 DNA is TGTGCCAGCACCCCCGGGACAGGGAATAGGAATGAGCAGTTCTTC.

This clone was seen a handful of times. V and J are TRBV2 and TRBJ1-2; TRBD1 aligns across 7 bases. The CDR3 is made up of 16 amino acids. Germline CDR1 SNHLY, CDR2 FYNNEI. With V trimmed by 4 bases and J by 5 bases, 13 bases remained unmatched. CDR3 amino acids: CASSATKQGQPYGYTF. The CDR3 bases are TGTGCCAGCAGTGCCACTAAACAGGGACAGCCATATGGCTACACCTTC.